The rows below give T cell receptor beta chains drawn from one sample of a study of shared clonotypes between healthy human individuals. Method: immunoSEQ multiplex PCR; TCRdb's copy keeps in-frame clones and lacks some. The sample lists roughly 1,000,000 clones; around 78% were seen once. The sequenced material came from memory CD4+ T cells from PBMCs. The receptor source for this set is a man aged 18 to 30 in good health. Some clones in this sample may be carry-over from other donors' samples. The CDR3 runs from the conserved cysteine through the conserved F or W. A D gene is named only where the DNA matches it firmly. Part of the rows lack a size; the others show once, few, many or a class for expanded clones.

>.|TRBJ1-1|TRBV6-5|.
CASSYGGNRNTEAFF
TGTGCCAGCAGTTATGGGGGAAACAGAAACACTGAAGCTTTCTTT
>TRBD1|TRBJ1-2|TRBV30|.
CAWSVGQGYGYTF
TGTGCCTGGAGTGTCGGACAGGGTTATGGCTACACCTTC
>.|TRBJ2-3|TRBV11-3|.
CASSFGLSTDTQYF
TGTGCCAGCAGCTTTGGCCTGAGCACAGATACGCAGTATTTT
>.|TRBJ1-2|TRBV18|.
CATLLTANYGYTF
TGTGCCACCCTGCTGACAGCTAACTATGGCTACACCTTC
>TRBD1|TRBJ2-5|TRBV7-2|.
CASSRTGRETQYF
TGTGCCAGCAGCCGGACAGGGAGAGAGACCCAGTACTTC
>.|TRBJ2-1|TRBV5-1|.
CASSSVGSRSYNEQFF
TGCGCCAGCAGCTCCGTGGGCTCCCGATCCTACAATGAGCAGTTCTTC
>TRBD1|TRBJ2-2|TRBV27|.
CASSPYLPGQGATGELFF
TGTGCCAGCAGTCCCTACCTACCGGGACAGGGGGCAACCGGGGAGCTGTTTTTT
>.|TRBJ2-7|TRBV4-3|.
CASSTGRERSDEQYF
TGCGCCAGCAGCACTGGGCGGGAACGTAGCGACGAGCAGTACTTC
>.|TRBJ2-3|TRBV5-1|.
CASSTTSTDTQYF
TGCGCCAGCAGCACGACTAGCACAGATACGCAGTATTTT
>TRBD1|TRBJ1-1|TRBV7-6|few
CASSLGTGNTEAFF
TGTGCCAGCAGCTTAGGGACAGGAAACACTGAAGCTTTCTTT
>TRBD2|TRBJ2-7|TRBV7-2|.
CASRRTGTSDYEQYF
TGTGCCAGCAGACGAACGGGGACTAGTGACTACGAGCAGTACTTC
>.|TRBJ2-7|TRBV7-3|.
CASSLTTSPTYEQYF
TGTGCCAGCAGCTTAACGACCTCACCTACCTACGAGCAGTACTTC
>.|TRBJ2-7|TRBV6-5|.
CASSYSPLALYEQYF
TGTGCCAGCAGTTACTCCCCCCTAGCCCTCTACGAGCAGTACTTC
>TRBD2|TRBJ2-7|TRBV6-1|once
CASSENTSGRRYEQYF
TGTGCCAGCAGTGAGAATACTAGCGGGAGGAGATACGAGCAGTACTTC
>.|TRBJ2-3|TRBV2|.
CASSEVATTDTQYF
TGTGCCAGCAGTGAGGTGGCTACCACAGATACGCAGTATTTT
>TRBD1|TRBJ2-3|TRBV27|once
CASSSRRQGDTQYF
TGTGCCAGCAGTTCTCGAAGACAGGGTGATACGCAGTATTTT
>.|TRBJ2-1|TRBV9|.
CASSGKGGRTNEQFF
TGTGCCAGCAGCGGGAAGGGTGGTCGAACCAATGAGCAGTTCTTC
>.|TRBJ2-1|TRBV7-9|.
CASSLGSGDNEQFF
TGTGCCAGCAGCTTAGGTTCGGGGGACAATGAGCAGTTCTTC
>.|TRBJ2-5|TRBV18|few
CASSPQSFRETQYF
TGTGCCAGCTCACCACAGTCCTTCAGGGAGACCCAGTACTTC
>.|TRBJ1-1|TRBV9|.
CASSLIRDARRAFF
TGTGCCAGCAGCCTCATCCGGGACGCCAGGCGAGCTTTCTTT
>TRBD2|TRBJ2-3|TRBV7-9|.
CASSFSRLAGAWTDTQYF
TGTGCCAGCAGCTTTTCAAGACTAGCGGGAGCCTGGACAGATACGCAGTATTTT
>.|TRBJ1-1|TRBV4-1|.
CASSQEFKKTEAFF
TGCGCCAGCAGCCAAGAATTCAAGAAAACTGAAGCTTTCTTT
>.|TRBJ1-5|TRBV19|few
CASSGTEAGRNQPQHF
TGTGCCAGTAGTGGGACGGAGGCCGGGCGCAATCAGCCCCAGCATTTT
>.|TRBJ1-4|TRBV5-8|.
CASSRGDIRNEKLFF
TGTGCCAGCAGCCGTGGGGACATACGTAATGAAAAACTGTTTTTT
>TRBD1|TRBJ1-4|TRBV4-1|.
CASSQPGQTNEKLFF
TGCGCCAGCAGCCAACCGGGACAGACTAATGAAAAACTGTTTTTT
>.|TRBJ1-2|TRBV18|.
CASSPTPGHDNYGYTF
TGTGCCAGCTCACCTACTCCGGGACACGATAACTATGGCTACACCTTC
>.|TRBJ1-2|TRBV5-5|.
CASSSSRYYGYTF
TGTGCCAGCAGCTCCTCCCGGTACTATGGCTACACCTTC
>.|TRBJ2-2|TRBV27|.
CASSPQGAGELFF
TGTGCCAGCAGTCCGCAGGGCGCCGGGGAGCTGTTTTTT
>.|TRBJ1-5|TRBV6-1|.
CASSPENQPQHF
TGTGCCAGCAGTCCCGAGAATCAGCCCCAGCATTTT
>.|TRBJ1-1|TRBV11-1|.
CASSMLSRAEAFF
TGTGCCAGCAGCATGTTGTCCAGGGCTGAAGCTTTCTTT
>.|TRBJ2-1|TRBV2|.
CAGGRASYNEQFF
TGTGCGGGGGGCCGGGCTTCCTACAATGAGCAGTTCTTC
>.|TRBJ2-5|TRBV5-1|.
CASSPTTGLTQYF
TGCGCCAGCAGCCCCACTACCGGTCTGACCCAGTACTTC
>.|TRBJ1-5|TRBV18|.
CASSPGGANQPQHF
TGTGCCAGCTCACCAGGCGGAGCCAATCAGCCCCAGCATTTT
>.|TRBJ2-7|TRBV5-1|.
CASREGLSSYEQYF
TGCGCCAGCAGGGAGGGGTTAAGCTCCTACGAGCAGTACTTC
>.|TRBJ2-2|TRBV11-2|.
CASSLSAGNTGELFF
TGTGCCAGCAGCTTAAGTGCCGGGAACACCGGGGAGCTGTTTTTT
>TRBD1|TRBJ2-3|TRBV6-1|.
CASNPGGRDTQYF
TGTGCCAGCAACCCAGGGGGCAGGGATACGCAGTATTTT
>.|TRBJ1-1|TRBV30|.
CAWSEEDTEAFF
TGTGCCTGGAGTGAGGAGGACACTGAAGCTTTCTTT
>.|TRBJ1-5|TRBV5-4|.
CASSVSGGNQPQHF
TGTGCCAGCAGCGTGTCAGGGGGCAATCAGCCCCAGCATTTT
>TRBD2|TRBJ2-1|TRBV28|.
CASSPPGLIQFF
TGTGCCAGCAGTCCACCGGGACTAATACAGTTCTTC
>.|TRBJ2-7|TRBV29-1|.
CSVEGSRFGEQYF
TGCAGCGTTGAAGGTTCCCGGTTCGGGGAGCAGTACTTC
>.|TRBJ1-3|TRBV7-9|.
CASSTWGNTIYF
TGTGCCAGCAGCACGTGGGGAAACACCATATATTTT
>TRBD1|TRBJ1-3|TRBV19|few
CASTQGQYSGNTIYF
TGTGCCAGTACCCAGGGACAGTACTCTGGAAACACCATATATTTT